The 6 T cell receptor beta chains in this list originate from one sample, sequenced in a study of cytomegalovirus exposure and HLA in healthy donors. PCR amplification relied on 60 Vbeta primers (plus 13 Jbeta primers). Sequencing used immunoSEQ multiplex PCR; TCRdb keeps in-frame clones, though not all of them. This table has about 160,000 clones, nearly 80% appearing once. The sample was PBMCs. These receptors originate from a man between 18 and 29 years old in good health and CMV-seropositive.

The V gene is TRBV4-3, the J gene TRBJ1-2; D call uncertain. V lost 0 bases, J lost 4 bases, and 9 bases lay in between. The CDR3 extends over 14 amino acids. Germline V gene data show CDR1 as LGHNA and CDR2 as YSLEER. Here the CDR3 DNA reads TGCGCCAGCAGCCAAGATGCGGGATCCTATGGCTACACCTTC. This gives the protein CASSQDAGSYGYTF.

This clone was detected only a few times. The rearrangement uses TRBV28 and TRBJ2-3; possible D gene TRBD2, 6 bases. The V end lost 6 bases, the J end lost 2 bases, and 12 bases lay between the germline ends. This CDR3 has 14 residues. Germline V gene sequence: CDR1 MDHEN, CDR2 SYDVKM. DNA of the CDR3: TGTGCCAGCAGGACCGGGACTTTCACAGATACGCAGTATTTT. It translates to CASRTGTFTDTQYF.

The chain combines TRBV11-2 with TRBJ2-5, with 13 bases lining up with TRBD2. V shed 5 bases and J 3 bases; nucleotides not matched to a gene: 6. Germline V gives CDR1 SGHAT, CDR2 FQNNGV. The CDR3 is 16 amino acids. CDR3 amino acids: CASSAKGLAGEETQYF. CDR3 DNA sequence: TGTGCCAGCAGCGCCAAAGGACTAGCGGGGGAAGAGACCCAGTACTTC.

The chain recombines TRBV28 with TRBJ1-5; D may be TRBD1 (6 bases). The CDR3 covers 15 residues. Per the germline V gene, CDR1 is MDHEN and CDR2 is SYDVKM. V dropped 7 bases and J dropped 3 bases, with 16 bases sitting between them. CDR3 nucleotides: TGTGCCAGCATCTCGCAGGGGCATCCCAATCAGCCCCAGCATTTT. Encoded protein: CASISQGHPNQPQHF.

The genes are TRBV7-9 and TRBJ1-2; 9 bases align to TRBD1. The V gene end was trimmed by 3 bases and the J gene end by 5 bases; junction bases not matched to a gene: 4. CDR1 SEHNR and CDR2 FQNEAQ come from the germline V gene (reference sequence). The CDR3 covers 14 residues. The CDR3 region is CASSLTGGQYGYTF. The CDR3 DNA follows: TGTGCCAGCAGCTTGACAGGGGGTCAGTATGGCTACACCTTC. Full variable domain (outside the CDR3, taken from reference TRBV7-9 and TRBJ1-2): DTGVSQNPRHKITKRGQNVTFRCDPISEHNRLYWYRQTLGQGPEFLTYFQNEAQLEKSRLLSDRFSAERPKGSFSTLEIQRTEQGDSAMYLCASSLTGGQYGYTFGSGTRLTVV.

V usage is TRBV4-2 and J usage is TRBJ1-1; D possibly corresponds to TRBD1 (5 bases). V was cut by 0 bases and J by 4 bases, with 18 bases left in between. This CDR3 contains 17 residues. Germline CDR1 is LGHNA and CDR2 is YNFKEQ. The CDR3 DNA reads as TGTGCCAGCAGCCAAGATCGTTTTCAGGGTAGCGGCACTGAAGCTTTCTTT. As protein: CASSQDRFQGSGTEAFF.